This entry concerns a single T cell receptor beta chain. This sample is drawn from a study of blood T cell repertoires in COVID-19. Sequencing used immunoSEQ multiplex PCR; TCRdb keeps in-frame clones, though not all of them. The sample carries around 18,000 clones, approximately 90% recorded once. The germline CDR1 and CDR2 sequences are MNHNY and SVGAGI (reference sequence). The CDR3 covers 15 residues. The junction had 6 bases not matched to a gene; V was cut back by 2 bases and J by 5 bases. Material for sequencing was peripheral blood. This chain links TRBV6-6 with TRBJ1-1; 9 bases fit TRBD1. The sequence came from a human donor in a cohort sampled during active COVID-19. DNA of the CDR3: TGTGCCAGCAGTTACCAAACAGGGGGCCGTACTGAAGCTTTCTTT. Its translation: CASSYQTGGRTEAFF.